This record looks at one T cell receptor (beta chain) sequence and its context. Its target is not known. TCRdb re-called the 5' RACE reads through MiXCR, storing one row per CDR3 protein. The sample carries around 960,000 distinct CDR3 sequences, approximately 13% recorded once. The entry originates in a study of identical twins. V dropped 10 bases and J dropped 0 bases, with 15 bases sitting between them. The germline V gene has CDR1 SGHTA and CDR2 FQGTGA. This CDR3 is 15 amino acids long. Whole-study results and caveats: Insertion counts were lower in abundant cord blood beta clonotypes, a trend that memory repertoires did not show. Partly confounded zero-insertion analyses could result from invariant MAIT and iNKT cells.

This sample also appeared in a second study, on yellow fever vaccine responses in identical twins.

The clonotype was recovered from a woman between 18 and 29 years old in good health. The sample was PBMCs. The gene calls are TRBV7-3 and TRBJ2-2; D ambiguous. The CDR3 nucleotides read TGTGCCACCTCTGGAACGTCTTCGAACACCGGGGAGCTGTTTTTT. Translation gives CATSGTSSNTGELFF.